This TCR beta chain comes out of a study of Ad26.COV2.S vaccination and SARS-CoV-2 variants. Study-wide findings and caveats: Those who received the vaccine showed greater spike-specific TCR breadth than those given placebo. Possibly, TCR breadth and depth analyses underestimated total T cell responses.

About this clone itself: The antigen remains undetermined.

Data came from immunoSEQ multiplex PCR; TCRdb stores just in-frame clones and leaves some out. There are about 470,000 clones in the sample; around 90% occur only once, and roughly 4.3% lies in the top ten. Trimming stripped 3 bases from V and 1 base from J, with 9 bases between. Germline lookup yields CDR1 SQVTM and CDR2 ANQGSEA. This CDR3 has 13 residues. Treatment indicated: some 20 received Ad26.COV2.S at low or high dose, single or two shots; five or six received placebo; per-sample allocation not given. Samples came from day 63 after the first vaccine or placebo injection. The specimen was peripheral blood, collected in a trial of Ad26.COV2.S vaccine versus placebo. This chain joins TRBV29-1 and TRBJ1-2; no reliable D call. This sequence originates from a person between 18 and 65 years old who received the Ad26.COV2.S COVID-19 vaccine or a placebo. In DNA form, the CDR3 reads TGCAGCGTTGAGTCCAGGAATAACTATGGCTACACCTTC. It encodes CSVESRNNYGYTF.